The 14 T cell receptor beta chains given below trace back to one sample, sequenced in a study of T cell repertoires in cytomegalovirus infection. TCRdb itself ran the reads through MiXCR, one entry per CDR3 protein. The sample lists under 450,000 distinct CDR3 sequences; 34% were seen once. Their antigens remain unidentified. Sequences were derived from cultured PBMCs, sampled from culture after CMV antigen stimulation. The receptors were sampled from a human donor in good health (CMV status not recorded). Some clones in this sample may be carry-over from other donors' samples.

This clonotype has more than one count but fewer than ten. V usage is TRBV7-2 and J usage is TRBJ2-1; 16 bases fit TRBD2. Germline V CDR1 and CDR2: SGHTA, FQGNSA. CDR3 length: 16 amino acids. J lost 7 bases, V lost 4 bases, and 4 bases had no gene match. The CDR3 DNA reads as TGTGCCAGCAGCTCGGGACTAGCGGGAGGGTTTAATGAGCAGTTCTTC. This gives the protein CASSSGLAGGFNEQFF.

The chain uses TRBV6-2 or TRBV6-3 and TRBJ2-3, with 10 bases fitting TRBD2. V shed 5 bases and J 4 bases; nucleotides not matched to a gene: 9. Germline lookup yields CDR1 MNHEY and CDR2 SVGEGT. The CDR3 spans 16 residues. Written as DNA, the CDR3 is TGTGCCAGCAGTCTCCTAGCGGGAGCCCTCCCAGATACGCAGTATTTT. This sequence encodes CASSLLAGALPDTQYF.

This rearrangement joins TRBV24-1 to TRBJ1-1, with D perhaps matching TRBD1 (5 bases). Germline values: CDR1 KGHDR, CDR2 SFDVKD. The CDR3 length is 12 residues. V lost 2 bases to trimming and J lost 7 bases, with 7 bases between them. In DNA, the CDR3 is TGTGCCACCAGTGATTCGACAGATGAAGCTTTCTTT. It encodes CATSDSTDEAFF.

The chain couples TRBV19 to TRBJ1-5, with 7 bases lining up with TRBD1. Germline V gene sequence: CDR1 LNHDA, CDR2 SQIVND (reference sequence). The CDR3 loop spans 17 amino acids. With V trimmed by 1 base and J by 3 bases, 9 bases remained unmatched. The DNA of the CDR3 is TGTGCCAGTAGTATAGTAGCCAGGGGGAAGGCCAATCAGCCCCAGCATTTT. Its protein is CASSIVARGKANQPQHF.

This clonotype was picked up many times. The V and J genes are TRBV4-1 and TRBJ1-1; D call uncertain. This CDR3 has 17 residues. Trimming stripped 0 bases from V and 1 base from J, with 15 bases between. Germline loops: CDR1 MGHRA, CDR2 YSYEKL. The CDR3 sequence is CASSQDRGRARNTEAFF. CDR3 DNA sequence: TGCGCCAGCAGCCAAGATCGGGGTAGGGCTCGGAACACTGAAGCTTTCTTT.

V gene TRBV13 combines with J gene TRBJ1-2; a weak D match, TRBD1 (5 bases). The CDR3 covers 15 residues. Germline lookup yields CDR1 PRHDT and CDR2 FYEKMQ (reference sequence). Trimming left V 8 bases short and J 8 bases short, with 24 bases between. CDR3 amino acids: CASGLKGVSRDGYTF. CDR3 bases: TGTGCCAGCGGGCTTAAAGGAGTATCCAGGGACGGCTACACCTTC.

This chain uses TRBV7-2 with TRBJ1-5; no reliable D call. Germline CDR1 is SGHTA and CDR2 is FQGNSA. The CDR3 has 13 residues. V lost 4 bases and J lost 8, with 12 bases in between. Here the CDR3 reads CASSSSMEEPQHF. Written as DNA, the CDR3 is TGTGCCAGCAGCTCTAGCATGGAAGAGCCCCAGCATTTT. The variable domain in full, with the rest retrieved from reference TRBV7-2 and TRBJ1-5, is GAGVSQSPSNKVTEKGKDVELRCDPISGHTALYWYRQSLGQGLEFLIYFQGNSAPDKSGLPSDRFSAERTGGSVSTLTIQRTQQEDSAVYLCASSSSMEEPQHFGDGTRLSIL.

The genes are TRBV27 and TRBJ1-2; no definite D call. Trimming shortened V by 0 bases and J by 0 bases, and 14 bases separated the two germline ends. The CDR3 extends over 17 amino acids. Germline CDR1 is MNHEY and CDR2 is SMNVEV (reference sequence). The CDR3 protein is CASSLSWAPSSNYGYTF. The CDR3 DNA is TGTGCCAGCAGTTTATCATGGGCCCCAAGCTCTAACTATGGCTACACCTTC.

The CDR3 region is CASSLAPGTNEQFF. CDR3 nucleotide sequence: TGCGCCAGCAGCCTGGCCCCGGGGACTAATGAGCAGTTCTTC. V is TRBV5-1 and J is TRBJ2-1; weak D call: TRBD2 (6 bases). Looked up from germline, CDR1 is SGHRS and CDR2 is YFSETQ. V lost 4 bases to trimming and J lost 7 bases, with 15 bases between them. CDR3 size: 14 residues.

There are a few counts of this clonotype. The chain carries TRBV4-3 and TRBJ2-3, with 8 bases matching TRBD2. Trimming took 4 bases from V and 7 from J; bases not matched to a gene: 13. Germline assignment: CDR1 LGHNA and CDR2 YSLEER. This CDR3 is 16 amino acids long. CDR3 sequence (DNA): TGCGCCAGCAGCCCACACTGGGCGGGAGGTGGAAATACGCAGTATTTT. Encoded protein: CASSPHWAGGGNTQYF.

This chain connects TRBV5-4 to TRBJ2-3; TRBD2 matches 12 bases. The germline CDR1 and CDR2 sequences are SGHNT and YYREEE (reference sequence). The V segment lost 3 bases and the J segment 6 bases; nucleotides outside the gene matches: 5. This CDR3 is 15 amino acids long. The CDR3 protein is CASSSLAGGRDTQYF. CDR3 bases: TGTGCCAGCAGCTCACTAGCGGGAGGACGGGATACGCAGTATTTT.

The J gene is TRBJ1-1, the V gene TRBV10-3, with a tentative D call TRBD1 (5 bases). Trimming shortened V by 2 bases and J by 4 bases, and 8 bases separated the two germline ends. The CDR3 length is 13 residues. Germline V gives CDR1 ENHRY, CDR2 SYGVKD. The CDR3 coding sequence is TGTGCCATCAGTGAGGCCGGGGGCACTGAAGCTTTCTTT. It codes for CAISEAGGTEAFF.

This clonotype showed up many times. The gene calls are TRBV7-2 and TRBJ2-3; tentatively, D is TRBD2 (6 bases). The germline CDR1 and CDR2 sequences are SGHTA and FQGNSA. This CDR3 is built from 12 residues. CDR3 sequence: CAGGGFTDTQYF. CDR3 in DNA: TGTGCTGGGGGAGGCTTCACAGATACGCAGTATTTT.

This clonotype came up a few times. The chain uses TRBV9 and TRBJ2-2; TRBD1 might be the D (6 bases). CDR1 is SGDLS and CDR2 is YYNGEE in the germline V gene. V lost 0 bases and J 0 bases, leaving 9 bases between the germline ends. There are 16 residues in the CDR3. The CDR3 spells CASSVGPGANTGELFF. The CDR3 bases are TGTGCCAGCAGCGTAGGCCCAGGGGCGAACACCGGGGAGCTGTTTTTT. Full variable domain (outside the CDR3, taken from reference TRBV9 and TRBJ2-2): DSGVTQTPKHLITATGQRVTLRCSPRSGDLSVYWYQQSLDQGLQFLIQYYNGEERAKGNILERFSAQQFPDLHSELNLSSLELGDSALYFCASSVGPGANTGELFFGEGSRLTVL.